Listed below are T cell receptor beta chains from one sample, sequenced in a study of identical twins. TCRdb ran MiXCR on the 5' RACE reads and lists one entry per CDR3 protein. In the table there are over 600,000 distinct CDR3 sequences, 20% to 25% of which are singletons. Another study also made use of these data, one on T cells expressing NK-cell markers.

The specimen sequenced was PBMCs. The receptor source for this set is a woman between 18 and 29 years old in good health. Both conserved end residues are part of each CDR3. Fields, in order: D gene, V gene, J gene, clone size, CDR3 DNA, CDR3 protein. D genes are given only for firm matches. Part of the rows lack a size; the others show once, few, many or a class for expanded clones.

D: .; V: TRBV5-6; J: TRBJ1-3; size: .; DNA: TGTGCCAGCAGCTTGTTGTCCGCGGGAAACACCATATATTTT; CDR3: CASSLLSAGNTIYF
D: .; V: TRBV13; J: TRBJ2-7; size: .; DNA: TGTGCCAGCAGCCGACAATCTACCGCCTACGAGCAGTACTTC; CDR3: CASSRQSTAYEQYF
D: TRBD2; V: TRBV5-6; J: TRBJ2-3; size: .; DNA: TGTGCCAGCAGCTTGGGCCTAGCGGGAGGGCAGCGAGGTACGCAGTATTTT; CDR3: CASSLGLAGGQRGTQYF
D: TRBD1; V: TRBV5-1; J: TRBJ2-2; size: many; DNA: TGCGCCAGCAGCCCATTCCCCGGGACAGGGACTACAAACGGGGAGCTGTTTTTT; CDR3: CASSPFPGTGTTNGELFF
D: .; V: TRBV20-1; J: TRBJ2-5; size: .; DNA: TGCAGTACCCTTTTCAGACAAGAGACCCAGTACTTC; CDR3: CSTLFRQETQYF
D: .; V: TRBV7-2; J: TRBJ2-7; size: .; DNA: TGTGCCAGCATGTCGCCGGGTTGGAAGCAGTACTTC; CDR3: CASMSPGWKQYF
D: .; V: TRBV2; J: TRBJ2-7; size: .; DNA: TGTGCCAGCAACGAGGGTTTGGACTACGAGCAGTACTTC; CDR3: CASNEGLDYEQYF
D: .; V: TRBV10-3; J: TRBJ2-2; size: .; DNA: TGTGCCATCAGCGGGTTACTGGGCGCCGGGGAGCTGTTTTTT; CDR3: CAISGLLGAGELFF
D: TRBD1; V: TRBV5-1; J: TRBJ2-6; size: .; DNA: TGCGCCAGCAGCCCGCGACAGGGGACCGTCTCTGGGGCCAACGTCCTGACTTTC; CDR3: CASSPRQGTVSGANVLTF
D: TRBD2; V: TRBV20-1; J: TRBJ2-5; size: .; DNA: TGCAGTGCCTACGGACTAGCGGGAGTGTCTCGAGAGACCCAGTACTTC; CDR3: CSAYGLAGVSRETQYF
D: TRBD2; V: TRBV7-6; J: TRBJ2-7; size: .; DNA: TGTGCCAGCAGCCCGCGGGTCCTAGCGGGAGAAAACGAGCAGTACTTC; CDR3: CASSPRVLAGENEQYF
D: .; V: TRBV29-1; J: TRBJ2-1; size: .; DNA: TGCAGCGTTGTGTGGGTTGGCTACAATGAGCAGTTCTTC; CDR3: CSVVWVGYNEQFF
D: .; V: TRBV2; J: TRBJ1-2; size: .; DNA: TGTGCCAGCCTACAGTTTTATGGCTACACCTTC; CDR3: CASLQFYGYTF
D: TRBD2; V: TRBV20-1; J: TRBJ2-3; size: .; DNA: TGCAGTGCTTACTCGACTAGCGGGAGGCCCACAGATACGCAGTATTTT; CDR3: CSAYSTSGRPTDTQYF
D: TRBD2; V: TRBV7-9; J: TRBJ2-1; size: .; DNA: TGTGCCAGCACCCTGAGCGGGAGCAACAATGAGCAGTTCTTC; CDR3: CASTLSGSNNEQFF
D: .; V: TRBV9; J: TRBJ2-5; size: .; DNA: TGTGCCAGCAGCGGGCGACACCCCCAAGAGACCCAGTACTTC; CDR3: CASSGRHPQETQYF
D: .; V: TRBV29-1; J: TRBJ2-1; size: few; DNA: TGCAGCGTTGGAGGACAGGGACTATACAATGAGCAGTTCTTC; CDR3: CSVGGQGLYNEQFF
D: .; V: TRBV12-3/TRBV12-4; J: TRBJ2-5; size: few; DNA: TGTGCCAGCAGGACCGGGACTTTCGGGACCCAGTACTTC; CDR3: CASRTGTFGTQYF
D: .; V: TRBV12-3/TRBV12-4; J: TRBJ1-2; size: many; DNA: TGTGCCAGCAGTTTAATGGAAGGGGGCTACACCTTC; CDR3: CASSLMEGGYTF
D: TRBD1; V: TRBV7-9; J: TRBJ2-1; size: .; DNA: TGTGCCAGCAGCTGGGACAGGGGGTCTAGGCAGTTCTTC; CDR3: CASSWDRGSRQFF
D: .; V: TRBV5-1; J: TRBJ2-2; size: few; DNA: TGCGCCAGCACTCAGGGGACGAACACCGGGGAGCTGTTTTTT; CDR3: CASTQGTNTGELFF
D: .; V: TRBV12-3/TRBV12-4; J: TRBJ2-6; size: .; DNA: TGTGCCAGCAGTTTATTTGCCCGGACACTCAGATCTGGGGCCAACGTCCTGACTTTC; CDR3: CASSLFARTLRSGANVLTF
D: .; V: TRBV7-2; J: TRBJ2-7; size: few; DNA: TGTGCCAGCAGCACCCCCGGACACCCTTCGCAGTACTTC; CDR3: CASSTPGHPSQYF
D: .; V: TRBV12-3/TRBV12-4; J: TRBJ1-6; size: many; DNA: TGTGCCAGCAGTCCGAGTGGGGGGTTCACAAATTCACCCCTCCACTTT; CDR3: CASSPSGGFTNSPLHF
D: .; V: TRBV7-6; J: TRBJ1-1; size: many; DNA: TGTGCCAGCAGCTTATCCCCCCGGATTGGCACTGAAGCTTTCTTT; CDR3: CASSLSPRIGTEAFF
D: TRBD2; V: TRBV5-1; J: TRBJ2-1; size: few; DNA: TGCGCCAGCAGCAGGCCCCTGGTAGCGGGCCAACCCAGTGAGCAGTTCTTC; CDR3: CASSRPLVAGQPSEQFF
D: .; V: TRBV10-3; J: TRBJ2-1; size: few; DNA: TGTGCCATCCGCGTCGGGAGTGAGCAGTTCTTC; CDR3: CAIRVGSEQFF
D: .; V: TRBV7-2; J: TRBJ2-7; size: .; DNA: TGTGCCAGCAGCTTTGTTCACGGGGGCGCGGACGAGCAGTACTTC; CDR3: CASSFVHGGADEQYF
D: TRBD2; V: TRBV7-2; J: TRBJ2-5; size: .; DNA: TGTGCCAGCAGCTTAGTAGGCGGGAGGAGTCAGGAGACCCAGTACTTC; CDR3: CASSLVGGRSQETQYF
D: .; V: TRBV20-1; J: TRBJ2-3; size: .; DNA: TGCAGTGCTAGACATACTAGCACAGATACGCAGTATTTT; CDR3: CSARHTSTDTQYF
D: .; V: TRBV12-3/TRBV12-4; J: TRBJ1-5; size: many; DNA: TGTGCCAGCAGTTTAGGGCAGCACAATCAGCCCCAGCATTTT; CDR3: CASSLGQHNQPQHF
D: .; V: TRBV20-1; J: TRBJ2-5; size: .; DNA: TGCAGTGCTAGAGATGCGGCAGTCCAAGAGACCCAGTACTTC; CDR3: CSARDAAVQETQYF